These 22 T cell receptor beta chains share one sample of origin, sequenced in a study of T-cell reconstitution after alpha-beta-depleted transplantation in children (dated by TCRdb to 2016 to 2017). Library generation was performed with PCR. The instrument given in TCRdb is Illumina HiSeq 2500. To normalize quantification of the TCRbeta repertoire, the TCR libraries were built with molecular barcoding that relied on unique molecular identifiers. TCRdb's own reprocessing of the public reads used fastp at Q25 and MiXCR and kept productive beta chains. A single entry per CDR3 protein holds the most common genes and DNA from its merged rows. This sample comprises over 90,000 distinct CDR3 sequences, roughly 7.1% of them detected only once. The ten biggest clones cover roughly 17% of the sample. Explained via the paper, the treatment or condition label denotes: allogeneic hematopoietic cell transplantation with graft depleted of TCRalphabeta T cells and CD19 B cells.

The specimen comprised PBMCs, sampled before TCRalphabeta/CD19-depleted stem cell transplant. The receptors come from a boy aged 2 to 10 with acute lymphoblastic leukemia, due to receive a stem cell transplant.

This clonotype was observed at least ten times. The J gene is TRBJ1-1, the V gene TRBV3-1; weak D call: TRBD1 (5 bases). The ends were cut back, 7 bases at V and 5 bases at J, with 14 bases in the middle. Germline V gene data show CDR1 as LGHDT and CDR2 as YNNKEL (reference sequence). The CDR3 length is 13 residues. The chain's CDR3 is CASNSGGRTEAFF. The CDR3 nucleotides are TGTGCCAGCAACTCCGGGGGAAGGACTGAAGCTTTCTTT.

This clonotype was recorded at least ten times. V usage is TRBV12-3 or TRBV12-4 and J usage is TRBJ1-5; 10 bases agree with TRBD1. V lost 3 bases to trimming and J lost 2 bases; unmatched junction nucleotides: 7. CDR3 length: 17 residues. The CDR3 DNA sequence: TGTGCCAGCAGTTTCGGGACAGGGGTGTTTGGCAATCAGCCCCAGCATTTT. It translates to CASSFGTGVFGNQPQHF.

This clonotype was picked up many times. V is TRBV6-1 and J is TRBJ2-7; the D gene is possibly TRBD1 (6 bases). Trimming stripped 6 bases from V and 1 base from J, with 10 bases between. Germline loops: CDR1 MNHNS, CDR2 SASEGT. This CDR3 has 13 amino acids. CDR3 region: CASSPQGSYEQYF. The CDR3 DNA reads TGTGCCAGCAGCCCACAGGGATCCTACGAGCAGTACTTC.

The chain uses TRBV4-1 and TRBJ1-5, with D uncertain. Between the trimmed V and J ends, which lost 0 bases and 7 bases, there was a span of 10 bases. There are 14 residues in the CDR3. Looked up from germline, CDR1 is MGHRA and CDR2 is YSYEKL. The CDR3 here is CASSQEAEGQPQHF. CDR3 sequence (DNA): TGCGCCAGCAGCCAAGAGGCGGAAGGGCAGCCCCAGCATTTT.

Many counts were recorded for this clonotype. The chain is built from TRBV6-4 and TRBJ2-3, with 10 bases lining up with TRBD2. The germline gives CDR1 MRHNA, CDR2 SNTAGT. The CDR3 totals 15 residues. Trimming took 8 bases from V and 2 from J; bases not matched to a gene: 7. The CDR3 protein is CASGDSGGSTDTQYF. The CDR3 bases are TGTGCCAGCGGAGATAGCGGGGGGTCCACAGATACGCAGTATTTT.

This clonotype was seen at least ten times. This chain connects TRBV4-1 to TRBJ2-4; D possibly matches TRBD1 or TRBD2 (6 bases each). The CDR3 is made up of 14 amino acids. Germline values: CDR1 MGHRA, CDR2 YSYEKL. Trimming removed 4 bases from V and 6 bases from J, with 13 bases in between. The CDR3 bases are TGCGCCAGCAGCCCGAGGGGGGCGCGAAACATTCAGTACTTC. This gives the protein CASSPRGARNIQYF.

This clonotype was recorded a few times. The rearrangement links TRBV20-1 to TRBJ1-2; 8 positions agree with TRBD1. J gave up 4 bases and V 1 base, and 8 bases lay outside the gene matches. The CDR3 runs 15 residues. Germline lookup yields CDR1 DFQATT and CDR2 SNEGSKA (reference sequence). This CDR3 is CSARAGGAWGYGYTF. CDR3 DNA: TGCAGTGCTAGAGCAGGGGGCGCATGGGGCTATGGCTACACCTTC.

The table lists this clonotype with many counts. The genes are TRBV10-1 and TRBJ2-5, with D possibly TRBD2 on 6 matching bases. Germline V gene sequence: CDR1 WNHNN, CDR2 SYGVQD (reference sequence). V was trimmed by 2 bases and J by 1 base, leaving 14 bases between them. CDR3 size: 16 residues. CDR3 protein: CASSERRRGCQETQYF. CDR3 nucleotides: TGCGCCAGCAGTGAGAGGCGTCGGGGGTGCCAAGAGACCCAGTACTTC.

This clonotype was found many times. The rearrangement links TRBV2 to TRBJ2-1; 11 bases fit TRBD2. Germline V lookup: CDR1 SNHLY, CDR2 FYNNEI. Trimming cost V 1 base and J 8 bases; bases outside gene matches: 19. CDR3 length: 20 amino acids. CDR3 sequence (DNA): TGTGCCAGCAGTGAAGGGACTAGCGGGCCTCAGCCTCCTTTAGGCGATGAGCAGTTCTTC. Translation gives CASSEGTSGPQPPLGDEQFF.

V usage is TRBV27 and J usage is TRBJ2-7; TRBD2 aligns across 12 bases. Germline V CDR1 and CDR2: MNHEY, SMNVEV (reference sequence). The CDR3 has 14 amino acids. The ends lost 5 bases at V and 6 bases at J; junction bases unmatched: 5. CDR3 nucleotides: TGTGCCAGCAGTCTCACGGGACTAGCGGGCGAGCAGTACTTC. Its protein product is CASSLTGLAGEQYF.

This clonotype was detected many times. The chain is built from TRBV12-3 or TRBV12-4 and TRBJ1-1, with D possibly TRBD1 on 5 matching bases. V lost 5 bases, J lost 3 bases, and 13 bases lay in between. This CDR3 spans 14 amino acids. The CDR3 DNA is TGTGCCAGCAGTCCGCCGGGGGTGGACACTGAAGCTTTCTTT. It specifies CASSPPGVDTEAFF.

In its sample, this clonotype was seen a few times. CDR3 bases: TGTGCCAGCAGTTCACACAGGGGGTCGGAGACCCAGTACTTC. Translated, it gives CASSSHRGSETQYF. The J gene is TRBJ2-5, the V gene TRBV6-2 or TRBV6-3; 8 nucleotides align to TRBD1. CDR1 and CDR2 (germline): MNHEY, SVGEGT. The CDR3 is 14 residues long. The V segment lost 4 bases and the J segment 5 bases; nucleotides outside the gene matches: 6.

This clonotype was picked up many times. The chain carries TRBV5-6 and TRBJ2-3, with 8 positions matching TRBD1. Looked up from germline, CDR1 is SGHDT and CDR2 is YYEEEE. Germline trimming cut 5 bases from V and 0 bases from J; bases unmatched to any gene: 11. The CDR3 is 17 residues long. The CDR3 here is CASSQDRALTSTDTQYF. DNA of the CDR3: TGTGCCAGCAGTCAGGACAGGGCGCTAACTAGCACAGATACGCAGTATTTT.

This clonotype has ten or more counts. This sequence joins TRBV7-9 and TRBJ2-1; 8 nucleotides match TRBD1. The junction had 11 bases not matched to a gene; V was cut back by 5 bases and J by 8 bases. The CDR3 is made up of 15 amino acids. Germline values: CDR1 SEHNR, CDR2 FQNEAQ (reference sequence). The CDR3 region is CASSLGQGGIDEQFF. The CDR3 DNA follows: TGTGCCAGCAGCCTAGGACAGGGTGGTATCGATGAGCAGTTCTTC. Using reference TRBV7-9 and TRBJ2-1 for the parts outside the CDR3, the full variable domain is DTGVSQNPRHKITKRGQNVTFRCDPISEHNRLYWYRQTLGQGPEFLTYFQNEAQLEKSRLLSDRFSAERPKGSFSTLEIQRTEQGDSAMYLCASSLGQGGIDEQFFGPGTRLTVL.

This clonotype was seen a handful of times. The rearrangement uses TRBV6-5 and TRBJ1-2; 8 bases are shared with TRBD1. Germline CDR1 reads MNHEY; CDR2 reads SVGAGI. The V and J ends lost 0 bases and 0 bases, in that order; junction bases with no gene match: 9. This CDR3 contains 18 residues. The CDR3: CASSYSGTGPQPNYGYTF. As DNA, the CDR3 is TGTGCCAGCAGTTACTCCGGGACAGGACCCCAACCTAACTATGGCTACACCTTC.

The CDR3 here is CASSLTGVNEQYF. CDR3 DNA: TGTGCCAGCAGCTTAACAGGGGTCAACGAGCAGTACTTC. The gene calls are TRBV7-9 and TRBJ2-7, with 7 bases fitting TRBD1. V was pared by 2 bases and J by 5 bases, with 3 bases of the junction left unmatched. There are 13 residues in the CDR3. Germline CDR1 and CDR2: SEHNR and FQNEAQ (reference sequence).

The table lists this clonotype with many counts. The CDR3 loop is CASSLGSAGREKLFF. The CDR3, as DNA: TGCGCCAGCAGCTTGGGGTCAGCCGGTAGGGAAAAACTGTTTTTT. The chain couples TRBV5-1 to TRBJ1-4; D call uncertain. This CDR3 is built from 15 residues. Trimming removed 0 bases at V and 8 bases at J, with 14 bases between. Germline V lookup: CDR1 SGHRS, CDR2 YFSETQ.

The V gene is TRBV2, the J gene TRBJ2-5; 11 bases agree with TRBD1. Germline CDR1 is SNHLY and CDR2 is FYNNEI. The V gene end was trimmed by 3 bases and the J gene end by 6 bases; junction bases not matched to a gene: 6. The CDR3 has 15 residues. CDR3 protein: CASSDRTGGEKTQYF. The CDR3 DNA reads TGTGCCAGCAGTGACCGGACAGGGGGCGAAAAGACCCAGTACTTC.

This clonotype turned up a few times. J is TRBJ1-5 and V is TRBV5-6, with a possible D match to TRBD1 (6 bases). Germline V CDR1 and CDR2: SGHDT, YYEEEE. Trimming cost V 1 base and J 3 bases, with 14 bases left between them. This CDR3 is 16 amino acids long. This chain's CDR3 is CASSLRGGGDNQPQHF. The DNA of the CDR3 is TGTGCCAGCAGCTTGAGAGGGGGGGGAGACAATCAGCCCCAGCATTTT. Full variable domain (rest looked up from reference TRBV5-6 and TRBJ1-5): DAGVTQSPTHLIKTRGQQVTLRCSPKSGHDTVSWYQQALGQGPQFIFQYYEEEERQRGNFPDRFSGHQFPNYSSELNVNALLLGDSALYLCASSLRGGGDNQPQHFGDGTRLSIL.

V usage is TRBV5-6 and J usage is TRBJ2-3; D uncertain. Trimming left V 1 base short and J 6 bases short, with 9 bases between. CDR3 length equals 13 residues. Germline V gene lookup returns CDR1 SGHDT and CDR2 YYEEEE. The CDR3 sequence: CASSLPRRDTQYF. CDR3 nucleotide sequence: TGTGCCAGCAGCTTGCCCCGACGGGATACGCAGTATTTT.

The chain combines TRBV2 with TRBJ2-1; TRBD2 agrees at 14 bases. The CDR3 consists of 15 residues. V shed 8 bases and J 7 bases; nucleotides not matched to a gene: 7. The germline gives CDR1 SNHLY, CDR2 FYNNEI. The CDR3: CASRRLAGGQNEQFF. The CDR3 DNA reads TGTGCCAGCCGGAGACTAGCGGGGGGGCAGAATGAGCAGTTCTTC.

This clonotype has just a few counts. This chain uses TRBV20-1 with TRBJ2-7, with 11 positions matching TRBD2. The germline V gene encodes CDR1 DFQATT and CDR2 SNEGSKA (reference sequence). With 6 bases clipped from V and 4 bases from J, the junction kept 14 bases outside the gene matches. This CDR3 region has 16 residues. This CDR3 reads CSARVAGGPHSYEQYF. The CDR3 bases are TGCAGTGCCCGCGTAGCGGGGGGGCCGCATTCATACGAGCAGTACTTC.